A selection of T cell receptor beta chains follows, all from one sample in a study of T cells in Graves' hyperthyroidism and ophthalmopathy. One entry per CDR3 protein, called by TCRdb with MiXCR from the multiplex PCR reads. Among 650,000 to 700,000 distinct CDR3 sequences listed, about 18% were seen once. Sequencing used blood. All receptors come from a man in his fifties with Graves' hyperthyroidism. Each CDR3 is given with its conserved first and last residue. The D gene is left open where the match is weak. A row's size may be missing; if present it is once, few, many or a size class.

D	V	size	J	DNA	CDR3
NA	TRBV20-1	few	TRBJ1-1	TGCAGTGCTAGAGCTCTATTGGGTGGCACTGAAGCTTTCTTT	CSARALLGGTEAFF
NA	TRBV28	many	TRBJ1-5	TGTGCCAGCAGTCGATACCGACCGGGACCCCATAGCAATCAGCCCCAGCATTTT	CASSRYRPGPHSNQPQHF
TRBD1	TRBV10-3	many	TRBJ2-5	TGTGCCATCGCTGGGACAGGGGGAGAGACCCAGTACTTC	CAIAGTGGETQYF
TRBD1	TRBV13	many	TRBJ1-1	TGTGCCAGCAGCGCCCGGGACAGGGAGTCAGTTGGTGAAGCTTTCTTT	CASSARDRESVGEAFF
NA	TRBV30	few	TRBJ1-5	TGTGCCTGTGCACAGAACAATCAGCCCCAGCATTTT	CACAQNNQPQHF
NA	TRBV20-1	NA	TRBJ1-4	TGCAGTGCCCCTCCCGGGGGAGTCGGGGAAAAACTGTTTTTT	CSAPPGGVGEKLFF
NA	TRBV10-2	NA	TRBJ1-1	TGCGCCAGCAGTGCCGCCGGGGCTGCGGCTTTCTTT	CASSAAGAAAFF
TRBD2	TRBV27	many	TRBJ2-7	TGTGCCAGCAGTTTAGCGGGAGCGGGGCGCGAGCAGTACTTC	CASSLAGAGREQYF
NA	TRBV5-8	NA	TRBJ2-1	TGTGCCAGCAGCTCCGGGATTACATTTAGCAATGAGCAGTTCTTC	CASSSGITFSNEQFF
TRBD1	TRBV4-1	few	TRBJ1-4	TGCGCCAGCAGCAGGACAGGGGGACATGAAAAACTGTTTTTT	CASSRTGGHEKLFF
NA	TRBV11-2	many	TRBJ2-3	TGTGCCAGCAGCTTTAGCAGCACAGATACGCAGTATTTT	CASSFSSTDTQYF
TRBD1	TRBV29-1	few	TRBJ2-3	TGCAGCGCTGTGGGGACAGGGAAGACAGATACGCAGTATTTT	CSAVGTGKTDTQYF
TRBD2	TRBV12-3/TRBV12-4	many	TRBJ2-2	TGTGCCAGCAGTTTAACGGGAGGGCTTGTTGGGGAGCTGTTTTTT	CASSLTGGLVGELFF
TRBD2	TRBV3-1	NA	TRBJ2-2	TGTGCCAGCAGCCAAGATTCCGGGCGGGGGACGAACACCGGGGAGCTGTTTTTT	CASSQDSGRGTNTGELFF
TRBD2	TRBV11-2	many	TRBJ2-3	TGTGCCAGCATCCCAGCGGGGATTTCGACAGATACGCAGTATTTT	CASIPAGISTDTQYF
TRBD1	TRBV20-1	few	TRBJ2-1	TGCAGTGCTAGAGATACAGGGGGTGCCTACAATGAGCAGTTCTTC	CSARDTGGAYNEQFF
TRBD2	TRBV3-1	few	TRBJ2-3	TGTGCCAGCAGCCAAGTGGGGACTAGCGGGATCGGCACAGATACGCAGTATTTT	CASSQVGTSGIGTDTQYF
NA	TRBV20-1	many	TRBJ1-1	TGCAGTGCTGCAGGCCCCACTGAAGCTTTCTTT	CSAAGPTEAFF
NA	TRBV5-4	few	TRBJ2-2	TGTGCCAGCAGCTTGGCTTCTGGCGGCGCTACGAACACCGGGGAGCTGTTTTTT	CASSLASGGATNTGELFF
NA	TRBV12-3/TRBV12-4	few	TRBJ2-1	TGTGCCAGCAGTTTATGGGGAGCTATGGGTGAGCAGTTCTTC	CASSLWGAMGEQFF